This paragraph reports one TCR beta chain. Its specific antigen is unknown. Qualities for individual bases were not recorded, and no much larger clone is one base off. Libraries were prepared through RACE. The run used a NextSeq 500. Library preparation attached unique molecular identifiers to individual cDNA molecules for quantitative, reproducible TCR counting. From each blood RNA sample, both TCR alpha and TCR beta chains were sequenced. Per the source publication's procedure: Samples had a median of approximately 93,000 TCRs, with a range from roughly 20,000 to 690,600. The Decombinator software suite was used to annotate the V, J and CDR3 of the TCR reads. Every sample was subsampled to the same number of TCRs (28,000) for the PS versus PT1 abundance plots. TCRs were defined as expanded if absent before sensitization and observed at least eight times at the 2-week time point. In-frame beta chains were kept once TCRdb had trimmed the public reads at Q25 with fastp and called clones with MiXCR. CDR3 protein sequences are deduplicated, and each keeps its most common genes and DNA. The V and J calls and clone size come from TCRdb's table, not from the authors' own analysis. A total of 110,000 to 150,000 distinct CDR3 sequences appear in this sample, 10% to 15% of them only once. More than 1.1% of the sample goes to the ten largest clones.

Trimming takes 2 bases from V and 6 bases from J, and the germline ends sit 11 bases apart. The germline V gene specifies SGHTA as CDR1 and FQGNSA as CDR2. The CDR3 runs 14 amino acids, cysteine and phenylalanine included. The read is trimmed to its CDR3 DNA, 42 bases read in frame from base 1. This entry belongs to a study of human T cells and chemical hapten exposure (dated by TCRdb to the early 2020s). Regarding the research as a whole: For sensitization, 2% DPC in acetone was applied to a 2 cm by 2 cm area of upper inner arm skin. Patient blood was sampled pre-sensitization (week 0) and at 2, 6 and about 24 weeks after DPC sensitization. Patch tests used Finn chambers with 0.01% DPC on the upper back, scored after 6 days by International Contact Dermatitis Research Group standards. Alopecia areata with under or over 50% scalp involvement, alopecia totalis and alopecia universalis were represented in the patient cohort, which was mostly female. Patients additionally received weekly therapeutic DPC doses to the scalp throughout the approximately 24-week study period. The libraries were sequenced as a pool, and the TCR yield per sample differed mostly because of small variations in library volumes within the pool. Blood for TCR sequencing was provided by twenty-nine alopecia patients at one to four time points (pre-sensitization, 2, 6 and 24 weeks). This study followed changes in the peripheral blood TCR repertoire in vivo during primary and secondary sensitization of alopecia patients to the hapten diphenylcyclopropenone (DPC).

The paper as a whole reports these results and caveats: Expanded TCRs formed significantly more large CDR3 similarity clusters than pre-sensitization or healthy control sets, consistent with antigen-driven responses. DPC sensitization did not change how many TCRs were above 1 in 1000 frequency, and no evidence was found of alterations in global repertoire structure. After repeated subsampling, the strength of the expansion versus patch-test correlation and the threshold at which it became significant changed. All patients had alopecia, a presumed autoimmune disease, so their immune response might differ from that of healthy individuals. Patch test score was positively correlated with the number of PT1 expanded TCRs, with significance at thresholds 8, 16 and 32 but not at 4.

The time point label here, explained by the study, means: patch test 2, 6 weeks after DPC sensitization. In light of the paper, this sample's treatment or condition label describes: therapeutic diphenylcyclopropenone sensitization with weekly scalp DPC. At each patch-test visit, blood was drawn before the patch test was applied. Patients were considered eligible if aged 18 to 70, diagnosed with alopecia and deemed suitable for DPC therapy, and patients were excluded if pregnant. Total RNA was isolated from unfractionated whole blood collected in Tempus Blood RNA tubes. Recombination connected TRBV7-2 to TRBJ2-1; matching of 6 bases hints at TRBD2 as the D gene. The source was whole blood, collected in connection with sensitization to the hapten diphenylcyclopropenone (DPC). The receptor was derived from a woman aged 50 to 60 with alopecia areata. Some clones in this sample may be carry-over from other donors' samples. In nucleotide form, the sequence is TGTGCCAGCAGCTTAAGGCCAGCGGGCAATGAGCAGTTCTTC. Its protein is CASSLRPAGNEQFF.